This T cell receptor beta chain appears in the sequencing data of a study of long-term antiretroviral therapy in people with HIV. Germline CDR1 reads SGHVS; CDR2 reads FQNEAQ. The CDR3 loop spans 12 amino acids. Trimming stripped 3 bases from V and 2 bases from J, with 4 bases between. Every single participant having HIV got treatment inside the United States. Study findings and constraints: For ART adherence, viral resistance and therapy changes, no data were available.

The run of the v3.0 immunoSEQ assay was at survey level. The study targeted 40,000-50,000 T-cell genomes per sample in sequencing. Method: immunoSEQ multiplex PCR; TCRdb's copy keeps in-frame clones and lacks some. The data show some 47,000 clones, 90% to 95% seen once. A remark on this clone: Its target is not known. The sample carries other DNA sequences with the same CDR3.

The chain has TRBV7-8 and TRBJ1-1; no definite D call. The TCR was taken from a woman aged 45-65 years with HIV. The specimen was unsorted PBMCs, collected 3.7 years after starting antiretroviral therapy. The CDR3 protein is CASSFPNTEAFF. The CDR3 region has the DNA TGTGCCAGCAGCTTTCCAAACACTGAAGCTTTCTTT. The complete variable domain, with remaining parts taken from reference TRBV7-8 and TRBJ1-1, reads GAGVSQSPRYKVAKRGQDVALRCDPISGHVSLFWYQQALGQGPEFLTYFQNEAQLDKSGLPSDRFFAERPEGSVSTLKIQRTQQEDSAVYLCASSFPNTEAFFGQGTRLTVV.